These 8 T cell receptor beta chains originate from one sample sequenced in a study of T cell responses to AZD1222 COVID-19 vaccine. Clones were read by immunoSEQ multiplex PCR, and TCRdb kept only the in-frame ones, dropping some. Among some 200,000 clones, about 93% were seen once, and the ten largest hold approximately 1%. The starting material was peripheral blood, obtained 28 days after the second AZD1222 dose. The receptors derive from an adult who received the AZD1222 COVID-19 vaccine.

J is TRBJ2-7 and V is TRBV4-2; D might be TRBD1 (6 bases). V gave up 5 bases and J gave up 6 bases, with 20 bases separating them. The CDR3 has 15 residues. Germline V gene sequence: CDR1 LGHNA, CDR2 YNFKEQ. The CDR3 nucleotides are TGTGCCAGCAGCGCTTTGTCAGGGGAAATCCTCGAGCAGTACTTC. Translated: CASSALSGEILEQYF.

This chain links TRBV9 with TRBJ2-7; D is unresolved. The CDR3 length is 13 residues. Germline CDR1 reads SGDLS; CDR2 reads YYNGEE. The V end lost 2 bases, the J end lost 5 bases, and 11 bases lay between the germline ends. In DNA, the CDR3 is TGTGCCAGCAGCGTGTCAGGACCTGACGAGCAGTACTTC. Translating it yields CASSVSGPDEQYF.

The V gene is TRBV28, the J gene TRBJ1-1, with a tentative D call TRBD1 (6 bases). Trimming took off 4 bases at V and 6 bases at J, with 18 bases between the two ends. The CDR3 is 15 amino acids. Per germline, CDR1 MDHEN and CDR2 SYDVKM. CDR3 sequence (DNA): TGTGCCAGCAGTTATGGACAGATGGTAGGAGCTGAAGCTTTCTTT. Its protein product is CASSYGQMVGAEAFF.

Written as DNA, the CDR3 is TGCGCCAGCAGCTTGGGGGGTGAGGTGCCGGTTGGCTACACCTTC. This encodes CASSLGGEVPVGYTF. The gene calls are TRBV5-1 and TRBJ1-2; D remains unclear. Germline V lookup: CDR1 SGHRS, CDR2 YFSETQ. V was clipped by 0 bases and J by 7 bases, with 16 bases between them. The CDR3 extends over 15 amino acids.

This chain joins TRBV5-6 and TRBJ2-7; D might be TRBD1 (6 bases). Germline V CDR1 and CDR2: SGHDT, YYEEEE. CDR3 length: 14 residues. V was trimmed by 5 bases and J by 3 bases, leaving 15 bases between them. The CDR3 loop is CASRVRDTVYEQYF. In nucleotides, the CDR3 is TGTGCCAGCAGGGTACGGGACACAGTCTACGAGCAGTACTTC. The whole variable domain, filled in from reference TRBV5-6 and TRBJ2-7, reads DAGVTQSPTHLIKTRGQQVTLRCSPKSGHDTVSWYQQALGQGPQFIFQYYEEEERQRGNFPDRFSGHQFPNYSSELNVNALLLGDSALYLCASRVRDTVYEQYFGPGTRLTVT.

This sequence joins TRBV28 and TRBJ2-5, with a possible D match to TRBD2 (6 bases). Germline V gene lookup returns CDR1 MDHEN and CDR2 SYDVKM. The CDR3 has 13 amino acids. V was pared by 6 bases and J by 5 bases, with 13 bases between. Written as DNA, the CDR3 is TGTGCCAGCAGCCTAGGGAGGATGGAGACCCAGTACTTC. This translates into CASSLGRMETQYF.

The chain uses TRBV18 and TRBJ2-7; TRBD1 is a possible D gene (6 bases). Germline-derived CDR1 and CDR2 are KGHSH and LQKENI. Trimming took 4 bases from V and 6 from J, leaving 16 bases between them. CDR3 length: 14 residues. CDR3 in amino acids: CASSLDSFLGEQYF. The CDR3 nucleotides read TGTGCCAGCTCACTGGACAGTTTCTTAGGCGAGCAGTACTTC.

This chain connects TRBV5-1 to TRBJ2-7; the D is unclear. Germline V gene lookup returns CDR1 SGHRS and CDR2 YFSETQ. Trimming stripped 5 bases from V and 3 bases from J, with 12 bases between. The CDR3 contains 13 residues. For the CDR3, the DNA is TGCGCCAGCAGACGAACGGACGGCTACGAGCAGTACTTC. It is translated as CASRRTDGYEQYF.